The clone carrying this T cell receptor (beta chain) was detected a few times. The source of the sample is a study of Ad26.COV2.S vaccination and SARS-CoV-2 variants. CDR3 length: 13 amino acids. Germline CDR1 and CDR2: SNHLY and FYNNEI. V was clipped by 6 bases and J by 6 bases; unmatched bases: 5. The protocol was immunoSEQ multiplex PCR, while the TCRdb copy is restricted to in-frame clones and leaves out a portion. The table shows roughly 420,000 clones, with roughly 89% occurring only once. Treatment denoted: over 15 received Ad26.COV2.S at low or high dose, single or two shots; several received placebo; per-sample allocation not given. Specimen acquisition occurred on day 63 following the initial vaccine or placebo injection.

Sequenced material: peripheral blood, taken in a trial of Ad26.COV2.S vaccine versus placebo. This chain uses TRBV2 with TRBJ2-1, with 7 positions matching TRBD1. The TCR sequence derives from a person between 18 and 60 years old who received the Ad26.COV2.S COVID-19 vaccine or a placebo. CDR3 nucleotide sequence: TGTGCCAGCAGGAAGACAGGGACCAATGAGCAGTTCTTC. It yields the protein CASRKTGTNEQFF.